A single sample gave rise to the 6 T cell receptor beta chains below, sequenced in a study of blood T cell repertoires in COVID-19. The protocol was immunoSEQ multiplex PCR, while the TCRdb copy is restricted to in-frame clones and leaves out a portion. The sample shows about 210,000 clones, around 84% of them seen only once. Sequencing was done on a sample of peripheral blood. The source is a woman of 80 years or more with acute or convalescent COVID-19.

This chain connects TRBV7-2 to TRBJ1-6, with a possible D match to TRBD1 (6 bases). The length of the CDR3 is 15 residues. Germline-derived CDR1 and CDR2 are SGHTA and FQGNSA. Between the trimmed V and J ends, which lost 5 bases and 6 bases, there was a span of 14 bases. Here the CDR3 reads CASSLLGGTNSPLHF. The CDR3 region has the DNA TGTGCCAGCAGCCTCCTAGGGGGTACTAATTCACCCCTCCACTTT.

This chain's CDR3 is CASRSSGSGTGELFF. CDR3 bases: TGCGCCAGCAGAAGTAGCGGGAGCGGCACCGGGGAGCTGTTTTTT. V usage is TRBV10-1 and J usage is TRBJ2-2; TRBD2 matches at 9 bases. V shed 6 bases, J shed 4 bases, and the junction held 6 bases outside the gene matches. The CDR3 contains 15 residues. Per the germline V gene, CDR1 is WNHNN and CDR2 is SYGVQD (reference sequence).

CDR3 in amino acids: CASSLIGRQDIYGYTF. In DNA form, the CDR3 reads TGTGCCAGCAGTTTAATTGGGCGACAGGATATCTATGGCTACACCTTC. The V and J genes are TRBV28 and TRBJ1-2; possibly TRBD1 for D (6 bases). The CDR3 covers 16 residues. V dropped 2 bases and J dropped 4 bases, with 17 bases sitting between them. Germline loops: CDR1 MDHEN, CDR2 SYDVKM.

The chain joins TRBV7-2 to TRBJ1-5, with TRBD1 matching 8 bases. CDR1 SGHTA and CDR2 FQGNSA come from the germline V gene. This CDR3 has 14 residues. V shed 5 bases, J shed 11 bases, and the junction held 11 bases outside the gene matches. CDR3 bases: TGTGCCAGCAGCGGACAGGGCGGGATGAAGGCCCAGCATTTT. Translating it yields CASSGQGGMKAQHF.

This clone was counted a single time. The chain carries TRBV27 and TRBJ2-1; maybe TRBD1 (6 bases). CDR1 is MNHEY and CDR2 is SMNVEV in the germline V gene (reference sequence). Trimming took off 5 bases at V and 3 bases at J, with 11 bases between the two ends. CDR3 size: 14 residues. DNA for the CDR3: TGTGCCAGCAGTCGGGACACTTTCTACAATGAGCAGTTCTTC. Protein product: CASSRDTFYNEQFF.

This clone was observed a handful of times. The V call is TRBV18, the J call TRBJ2-1, with 13 bases identical to TRBD2. Germline-derived CDR1 and CDR2 are KGHSH and LQKENI. The length of the CDR3 is 15 residues. The junction had 5 bases not matched to a gene; V was cut back by 5 bases and J by 7 bases. CDR3 in amino acids: CASSRTSGRGNEQFF. CDR3 nucleotides: TGTGCCAGCTCAAGGACTAGCGGGAGAGGGAATGAGCAGTTCTTC.